These 22 T cell receptor beta chains originate from one sample sequenced in a study of post-analysis software for immune sequencing data. cDNA libraries for TCR beta contained unique molecular identifiers. Each CDR3 protein gets one entry after TCRdb re-called the PCR reads with MiXCR. In the table there are about 770,000 distinct CDR3 sequences, about 43% of which are singletons. These receptors' antigens are unknown. General study findings and limits: Elevated frequency relative to controls characterized 4 or 5 TRBV segments in patients, TRBV5-6, TRBV5-1 and TRBV20-1 among them.

Sequencing was carried out using blood. The receptors were gathered from a girl between 5 and 17 years old with multiple sclerosis.

The chain is built from TRBV30 and TRBJ2-3; D not resolved. The CDR3 is made up of 11 amino acids. From germline, CDR1 is GTSNPN and CDR2 SVGIG (reference sequence). Trimming left V 5 bases short and J 2 bases short, with 5 bases between. Here the CDR3 DNA reads TGTGCCTGGGGGAACACAGATACGCAGTATTTT. Its translation is CAWGNTDTQYF.

The chain recombines TRBV11-2 with TRBJ2-7; 8 bases align to TRBD2. CDR1 is SGHAT and CDR2 is FQNNGV in the germline V gene. The CDR3 length is 17 residues. V lost 6 bases, J lost 3 bases, and 16 bases stayed unmatched. This chain's CDR3 is CASRFRPGRSGGYEQYF. In DNA, the CDR3 is TGTGCCAGCAGATTTAGACCCGGGAGGAGCGGGGGCTACGAGCAGTACTTC.

As concerns this clonotype: This may stem from a read error, because a much larger clone lies one nucleotide away. This sequence joins TRBV12-3 or TRBV12-4 and TRBJ1-2; the D gene is possibly TRBD1 (6 bases). V lost 7 bases and J lost 0, with 15 bases in between. The CDR3 is 15 amino acids. The CDR3 reads CASTGGGSTNYGYTF. Here the CDR3 DNA reads TGTGCCAGCACCGGGGGCGGATCAACTAACTATGGCTACACCTTC.

The chain combines TRBV6-2 or TRBV6-3 with TRBJ2-5; TRBD1 aligns across 8 bases. CDR1 and CDR2 from the germline V gene are MNHEY and SVGEGT. V shed 8 bases and J 5 bases; nucleotides not matched to a gene: 10. There are 14 residues in the CDR3. CDR3 protein: CASGYSGGAETQYF. The DNA of the CDR3 is TGTGCCAGCGGGTACTCAGGGGGCGCCGAGACCCAGTACTTC.

The sample holds a few counts of this clonotype. V is TRBV6-2 or TRBV6-3 and J is TRBJ2-7; possibly TRBD2 for D (6 bases). Germline CDR1 reads MNHEY; CDR2 reads SVGEGT. This CDR3 spans 15 amino acids. V lost 8 bases and J lost 0, with 17 bases in between. For the CDR3, the DNA is TGTGCCAGCCGGCGGTTCGGGGGTCCCTCCTACGAGCAGTACTTC. Its translation: CASRRFGGPSYEQYF.

This chain joins TRBV28 and TRBJ2-7; D not resolved. Germline assignment: CDR1 MDHEN and CDR2 SYDVKM. With 11 bases removed from V and 0 bases from J, the gap between germline ends came to 11 bases. The CDR3 loop spans 12 amino acids. DNA of the CDR3: TGTGCCCCCCCGCTCGTCTCCTACGAGCAGTACTTC. The encoded protein is CAPPLVSYEQYF.

There are a few counts of this clonotype. V gene TRBV28 combines with J gene TRBJ1-1; D might be TRBD1 (5 bases). This CDR3 comprises 15 residues. Germline V lookup: CDR1 MDHEN, CDR2 SYDVKM. V lost 6 bases and J lost 5, with 19 bases in between. The CDR3 here is CASSRSGTRRTEAFF. The CDR3, as DNA: TGTGCCAGCAGCCGGTCCGGGACGAGGAGGACTGAAGCTTTCTTT.

This clonotype came up a few times. The chain couples TRBV9 to TRBJ2-1; D possibly corresponds to TRBD2 (6 bases). The germline V and J ends were trimmed by 0 bases and 8 bases, with 21 bases remaining between them. CDR1 and CDR2 from the germline V gene are SGDLS and YYNGEE. This CDR3 has 17 amino acids. The chain's CDR3 is CASSVAVRGPNQDEQFF. The CDR3 DNA follows: TGTGCCAGCAGCGTAGCTGTGCGGGGACCCAACCAAGATGAGCAGTTCTTC.

This clonotype was detected only a few times. The J gene is TRBJ2-2, the V gene TRBV5-1; D remains ambiguous. Trimming stripped 0 bases from V and 9 bases from J, with 9 bases between. The CDR3 is 13 residues long. Germline-derived CDR1 and CDR2 are SGHRS and YFSETQ. The CDR3, as DNA: TGCGCCAGCAGCTTGGATGGGTTATGGGAGCTGTTTTTT. It translates to CASSLDGLWELFF.

The J gene is TRBJ2-1, the V gene TRBV25-1, with TRBD2 as a possible D gene (6 bases). The CDR3 loop spans 13 amino acids. With 8 bases removed from V and 10 bases from J, the gap between germline ends came to 18 bases. Per germline, CDR1 MGHDK and CDR2 SYGVNS. CDR3 sequence reads: CASRFGGTYEQFF. The CDR3 DNA is TGTGCCAGCCGATTTGGCGGGACCTACGAGCAGTTCTTC.

The chain uses TRBV27 and TRBJ2-1; 7 bases are a match to TRBD2. The CDR3 runs to 13 residues. Germline V gene lookup returns CDR1 MNHEY and CDR2 SMNVEV (reference sequence). The junction had 11 bases not matched to a gene; V was cut back by 3 bases and J by 15 bases. The CDR3 DNA reads TGTGCCAGCAGTTTGCCTGCGCGGGAGTCATGGTTCTTC. This translates into CASSLPARESWFF.

The rearrangement links TRBV5-1 to TRBJ2-1, with TRBD1 identical over 9 bases. Unmatched junction bases numbered 11, after V lost 4 bases and J lost 6 bases. Germline CDR1 reads SGHRS; CDR2 reads YFSETQ. The CDR3 sequence is 16 residues long. The CDR3 region has the DNA TGCGCCAGCAGCCAGGTCGGGACAGGGAGTTTCAATGAGCAGTTCTTC. As protein: CASSQVGTGSFNEQFF.

This clonotype was seen more than once but under ten times. This chain uses TRBV3-1 with TRBJ2-4; no reliable D call. The tail of the sequence fits TRBJ2-7 better, so the J call may be wrong. This CDR3 has 16 residues. Per germline, CDR1 LGHDT and CDR2 YNNKEL (reference sequence). CDR3 amino acids: CASSPQSDFTGYEQYF. The CDR3 DNA reads as TGTGCCAGCAGCCCTCAATCAGACTTTACGGGCTACGAGCAGTACTTC.

This clonotype showed up just once. The chain joins TRBV19 to TRBJ1-5; D remains ambiguous. The CDR3 has 14 residues. V lost 4 bases and J 0 bases, leaving 7 bases between the germline ends. Germline lookup yields CDR1 LNHDA and CDR2 SQIVND (reference sequence). The CDR3 nucleotides are TGTGCCAGTAGTACGGTGGATAGCAATCAGCCCCAGCATTTT. Encoded protein: CASSTVDSNQPQHF.

The genes are TRBV20-1 and TRBJ2-7; D might be TRBD2 (6 bases). This CDR3 region has 14 residues. V was pared by 0 bases and J by 3 bases, with 12 bases between. Germline V gene data show CDR1 as DFQATT and CDR2 as SNEGSKA (reference sequence). This CDR3 is CSARDRGAFYEQYF. In nucleotides, the CDR3 is TGCAGTGCTAGAGATCGCGGGGCATTCTACGAGCAGTACTTC.

In this sample, this clonotype turned up once. V usage is TRBV29-1 and J usage is TRBJ2-6; the match to TRBD1 covers 10 bases. V was pared by 3 bases and J by 4 bases, with 9 bases of the junction left unmatched. Germline V lookup: CDR1 SQVTM, CDR2 ANQGSEA. The CDR3 is 17 amino acids. The DNA for the CDR3 is TGCAGCGTTGACTCCCGGGACAGGGGAAGAGGGGCCAACGTCCTGACTTTC. It encodes CSVDSRDRGRGANVLTF.

The rearrangement joins TRBV2 to TRBJ1-5, with 11 bases matching TRBD1. Germline lookup yields CDR1 SNHLY and CDR2 FYNNEI. The CDR3 has 18 amino acids. Trimming cost V 6 bases and J 6 bases; bases outside gene matches: 16. The CDR3 coding sequence is TGTGCCAGCAGCGACATCCGGACAGGGGGCGAGTTGGGTCAGCCCCAGCATTTT. Protein: CASSDIRTGGELGQPQHF.

This chain connects TRBV4-1 to TRBJ2-7, with D maybe TRBD1 (6 bases). Germline CDR1 MGHRA, CDR2 YSYEKL. The CDR3 spans 14 residues. With 4 bases removed from V and 2 bases from J, the gap between germline ends came to 12 bases. In DNA form, the CDR3 reads TGCGCCAGCAGCCCCGACAGGACGACCTACGAGCAGTACTTC. It is translated as CASSPDRTTYEQYF.

The chain employs TRBV12-3 or TRBV12-4 and TRBJ2-5; D uncertain. Between the trimmed V and J ends, which lost 5 bases and 11 bases, there was a span of 21 bases. This CDR3 region has 14 residues. The CDR3 reads CASSLIRPASEQYF. The CDR3 DNA follows: TGTGCCAGCAGTCTAATTAGACCCGCTTCAGAGCAGTACTTC.

This chain connects TRBV20-1 to TRBJ2-1, with 7 bases matching TRBD2. The V segment lost 4 bases and the J segment 12 bases; nucleotides outside the gene matches: 6. Germline CDR1 and CDR2: DFQATT and SNEGSKA (reference sequence). The CDR3 totals 11 residues. The CDR3, as DNA: TGCAGTGCTACCGGGGAGGGGATGCAGTTCTTC. This gives the protein CSATGEGMQFF.

V gene TRBV20-1 combines with J gene TRBJ1-5; D unresolved. V shed 6 bases and J shed 5 bases, with 14 bases lying between them. CDR3 length: 13 residues. Germline V gene lookup returns CDR1 DFQATT and CDR2 SNEGSKA (reference sequence). The CDR3 DNA reads TGCAGTGCGAGGGTGCAGGATGATCAGCCCCAGCATTTT. It codes for CSARVQDDQPQHF.

J is TRBJ2-3 and V is TRBV6-5; no definite D call. The ends were cut back, 2 bases at V and 6 bases at J, with 21 bases in the middle. CDR3 length: 17 residues. Germline V gene sequence: CDR1 MNHEY, CDR2 SVGAGI. The CDR3 loop reads CASSYNRVSPRTDTQYF. CDR3 nucleotide sequence: TGTGCCAGCAGTTACAACCGGGTCTCCCCCCGGACGGATACGCAGTATTTT.